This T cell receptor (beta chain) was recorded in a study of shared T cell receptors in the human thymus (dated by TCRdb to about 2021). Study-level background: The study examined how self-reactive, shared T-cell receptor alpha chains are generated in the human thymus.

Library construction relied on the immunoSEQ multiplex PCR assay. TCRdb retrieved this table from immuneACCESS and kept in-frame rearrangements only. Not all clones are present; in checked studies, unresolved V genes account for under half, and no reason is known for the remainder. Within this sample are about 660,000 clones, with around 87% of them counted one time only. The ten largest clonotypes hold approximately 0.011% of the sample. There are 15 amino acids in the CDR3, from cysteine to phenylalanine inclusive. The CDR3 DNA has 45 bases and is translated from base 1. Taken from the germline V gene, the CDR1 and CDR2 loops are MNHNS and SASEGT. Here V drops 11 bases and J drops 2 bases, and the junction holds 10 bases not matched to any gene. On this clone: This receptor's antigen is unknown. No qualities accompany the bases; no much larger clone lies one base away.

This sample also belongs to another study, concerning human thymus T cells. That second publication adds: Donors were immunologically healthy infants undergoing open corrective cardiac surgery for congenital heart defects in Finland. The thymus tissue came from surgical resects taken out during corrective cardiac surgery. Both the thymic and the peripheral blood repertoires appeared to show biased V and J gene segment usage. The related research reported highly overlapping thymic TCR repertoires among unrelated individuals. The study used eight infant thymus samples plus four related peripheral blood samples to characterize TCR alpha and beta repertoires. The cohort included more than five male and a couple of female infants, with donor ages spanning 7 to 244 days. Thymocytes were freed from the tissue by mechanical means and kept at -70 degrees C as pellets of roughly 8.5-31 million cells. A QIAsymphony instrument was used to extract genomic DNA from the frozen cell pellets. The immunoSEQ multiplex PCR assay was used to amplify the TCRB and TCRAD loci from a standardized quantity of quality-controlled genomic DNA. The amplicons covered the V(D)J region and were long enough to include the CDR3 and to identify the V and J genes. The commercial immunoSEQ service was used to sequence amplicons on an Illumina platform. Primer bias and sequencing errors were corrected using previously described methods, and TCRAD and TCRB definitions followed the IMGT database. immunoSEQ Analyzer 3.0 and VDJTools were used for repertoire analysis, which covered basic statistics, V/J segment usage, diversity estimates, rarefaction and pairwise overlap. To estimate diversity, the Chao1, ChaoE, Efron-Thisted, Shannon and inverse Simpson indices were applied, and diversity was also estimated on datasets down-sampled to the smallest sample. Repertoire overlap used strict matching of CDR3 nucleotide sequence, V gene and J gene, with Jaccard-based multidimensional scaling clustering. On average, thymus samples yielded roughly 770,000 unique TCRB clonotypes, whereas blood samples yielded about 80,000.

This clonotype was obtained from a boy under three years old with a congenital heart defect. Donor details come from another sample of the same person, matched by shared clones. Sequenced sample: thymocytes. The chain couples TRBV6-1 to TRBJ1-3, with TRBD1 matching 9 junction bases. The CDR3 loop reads CAGGGQGSPGNTIYF. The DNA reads TGTGCCGGTGGTGGACAGGGGTCTCCTGGAAACACCATATATTTT.